This T cell receptor beta chain was identified in a study of T cell responses to AZD1222 COVID-19 vaccine. Whole-study findings and limits: Without day 14 samples, only post-peak T cell repertoires were studied. A reported finding is that nearly half of spike-specific TCRs target unmutated variant regions. Clonal diversity may have been underestimated in mostly white British donors.

With V trimmed by 3 bases and J by 5 bases, 10 bases remained unmatched. The germline gives CDR1 SGHNT, CDR2 YYREEE (reference sequence). This CDR3 is built from 15 residues. Pooling of second doses given at about 4 or about 12 weeks was done. Some clones are missing from TCRdb's copy, which holds only in-frame ones; the method was immunoSEQ multiplex PCR. The sample has 150,000 or so clones, more than 90% seen once. On this clone itself: Its target is unknown.

The source is an adult who received the AZD1222 COVID-19 vaccine. This rearrangement joins TRBV5-4 to TRBJ1-1; TRBD1 matches 7 bases. Sequencing used peripheral blood, obtained 28 days after the second AZD1222 dose. The CDR3 region is CASSSHNTGDTEAFF. The CDR3 DNA is TGTGCCAGCAGCTCACACAACACAGGGGATACTGAAGCTTTCTTT. The complete variable domain, with remaining parts taken from reference TRBV5-4 and TRBJ1-1, reads ETGVTQSPTHLIKTRGQQVTLRCSSQSGHNTVSWYQQALGQGPQFIFQYYREEENGRGNFPPRFSGLQFPNYSSELNVNALELDDSALYLCASSSHNTGDTEAFFGQGTRLTVV.